These 15 T cell receptor beta chains came from one sample sequenced in a study of blood T cell repertoires in COVID-19. Sequenced by immunoSEQ multiplex PCR; TCRdb stores in-frame clones only, minus some. The repertoire holds around 200,000 clones, 65% to 85% seen once, with about 10% in the top ten. The source material was peripheral blood. These receptor sequences come from a woman of 80 years or more with acute or convalescent COVID-19.

This clone was counted only a few times. The rearrangement joins TRBV2 to TRBJ1-4; no reliable D call. CDR1 is SNHLY and CDR2 is FYNNEI in the germline V gene. Between the trimmed V and J ends, which lost 9 bases and 0 bases, there was a span of 11 bases. The CDR3 length is 14 residues. CDR3 nucleotide sequence: TGTGCCAGTTCCCGACGGGCAACTAATGAAAAACTGTTTTTT. It codes for CASSRRATNEKLFF. Looking up the rest from reference TRBV2 and TRBJ1-4 gives the full variable domain: EPEVTQTPSHQVTQMGQEVILRCVPISNHLYFYWYRQILGQKVEFLVSFYNNEISEKSEIFDDQFSVERPDGSNFTLKIRSTKLEDSAMYFCASSRRATNEKLFFGSGTQLSVL.

The genes are TRBV7-6 and TRBJ1-1; possible D gene TRBD1, 5 bases. CDR1 is SGHVS, CDR2 FNYEAQ, per germline. This CDR3 has 16 amino acids. V was pared by 1 base and J by 5 bases, with 17 bases between. In DNA form, the CDR3 reads TGTGCCAGCAGCTTAGGGGAACCAGGGCGGGGGACTGAAGCTTTCTTT. Amino acids: CASSLGEPGRGTEAFF.

This clone was detected only a few times. The rearrangement uses TRBV11-3 and TRBJ2-1; 12 positions match TRBD2. After removal of 3 bases from V and 5 bases from J, the junction contained 5 bases not matched to a gene. Looked up from germline, CDR1 is SGHNT and CDR2 is YENEEA. This CDR3 is built from 16 residues. CDR3 coding DNA: TGTGCCAGCAGCTTGCACGGACTAGCGGGGAACAATGAGCAGTTCTTC. It specifies CASSLHGLAGNNEQFF.

Many counts were recorded for this clone. The chain recombines TRBV11-3 with TRBJ2-5, with 10 nucleotides matching TRBD2. V lost 5 bases, J lost 6 bases, and 9 bases stayed unmatched. Looked up from germline, CDR1 is SGHNT and CDR2 is YENEEA. This CDR3 has 15 amino acids. CDR3 sequence (DNA): TGTGCCAGCAGCCCGAGAACTAGCGGGGAGCAGACCCAGTACTTC. Translated, it gives CASSPRTSGEQTQYF.

The chain joins TRBV5-1 to TRBJ1-6, with 7 bases lining up with TRBD1. This CDR3 is built from 16 residues. Trimming took 4 bases from V and 9 from J; bases not matched to a gene: 13. Germline values: CDR1 SGHRS, CDR2 YFSETQ. This CDR3 reads CASSPTPGQMGSPLHF. Written as DNA, the CDR3 is TGCGCCAGCAGCCCGACACCGGGACAGATGGGTTCACCCCTCCACTTT.

The V gene is TRBV7-3, the J gene TRBJ2-1; 10 bases are a match to TRBD2. CDR3 length: 15 residues. The V and J ends lost 8 bases and 4 bases, in that order; junction bases with no gene match: 8. Germline CDR1 is SGHTA and CDR2 is FQGTGA. Here the CDR3 reads CASSELAGGYNEQFF. CDR3 nucleotide sequence: TGTGCCAGCTCAGAATTAGCGGGAGGTTACAATGAGCAGTTCTTC.

J is TRBJ2-5 and V is TRBV28; D possibly corresponds to TRBD2 (6 bases). V was shortened by 7 bases and J by 7 bases, with 16 bases between the two germline ends. CDR1 is MDHEN and CDR2 is SYDVKM in the germline V gene. The CDR3 runs 13 residues. Here the CDR3 DNA reads TGTGCCAGCACCTCGGGAGCCCTCGGGACCCAGTACTTC. Translated, it gives CASTSGALGTQYF. Full variable domain (outside the CDR3, taken from reference TRBV28 and TRBJ2-5): DVKVTQSSRYLVKRTGEKVFLECVQDMDHENMFWYRQDPGLGLRLIYFSYDVKMKEKGDIPEGYSVSREKKERFSLILESASTNQTSMYLCASTSGALGTQYFGPGTRLLVL.

This chain connects TRBV3-1 (or the pseudogene TRBV3-2) to TRBJ1-3, with D hard to call. Trimming left V 4 bases short and J 0 bases short, with 10 bases between. The CDR3 consists of 15 residues. The germline V gene encodes CDR1 LGHDT and CDR2 YNNKEL (reference sequence). As DNA, the CDR3 is TGTGCCAGCAGCCCGGTGCGGGGCTCTGGAAACACCATATATTTT. Its translation: CASSPVRGSGNTIYF.

The CDR3 here is CASSQGTGIEETQYF. CDR3 DNA sequence: TGCGCCAGCAGCCAAGGGACAGGGATCGAAGAGACCCAGTACTTC. The chain is built from TRBV4-1 and TRBJ2-5; 8 bases are shared with TRBD1. CDR3 length: 15 amino acids. The germline CDR1 and CDR2 sequences are MGHRA and YSYEKL. J was trimmed by 3 bases and V by 1 base; bases with no gene match: 4.

Points on this clone: Relative to the germline gene, one junction end is altered; a read error may explain this. The V call is TRBV7-7, the J call TRBJ2-2; D remains ambiguous. Per germline, CDR1 SSHAT and CDR2 FNYEAQ (reference sequence). CDR3 length equals 13 residues. In DNA, the CDR3 is TGTGCTAGCAGCCCCCGCGGCACCGGGGAGCTGTTTTTT. Its protein is CASSPRGTGELFF.

This clone has just one count. The chain joins TRBV4-3 to TRBJ2-7; 7 nucleotides line up with TRBD1. The germline V gene has CDR1 LGHNA and CDR2 YSLEER. J gave up 2 bases and V 0 bases, and 13 bases lay outside the gene matches. CDR3 length: 18 residues. The CDR3 reads CASSQDEGGRAHPYEQYF. The CDR3 DNA is TGCGCCAGCAGCCAAGATGAAGGGGGCAGGGCCCACCCCTACGAGCAGTACTTC.

V is TRBV30 and J is TRBJ1-1; D is perhaps TRBD1 (5 bases). Trimming pared 4 bases from V and 1 base from J, leaving 13 bases between. Germline CDR1 is GTSNPN and CDR2 is SVGIG (reference sequence). The CDR3 loop spans 14 amino acids. The CDR3 reads CAWTAGRRNTEAFF. CDR3 bases: TGTGCCTGGACCGCGGGACGGAGGAACACTGAAGCTTTCTTT.

This clone was found once. The chain has TRBV4-3 and TRBJ2-5; TRBD2 aligns across 7 bases. The CDR3 runs 17 residues. J gave up 2 bases and V 0 bases, and 9 bases lay outside the gene matches. CDR1 is LGHNA, CDR2 YSLEER, per germline. The CDR3 sequence is CASSQDLGAGLQETQYF. As DNA, the CDR3 is TGCGCCAGCAGCCAAGATCTCGGAGCGGGGCTGCAAGAGACCCAGTACTTC.

The rearrangement joins TRBV3-1 (or the pseudogene TRBV3-2) to TRBJ1-2, with no clear D. The CDR3 contains 14 residues. CDR1 LGHDT and CDR2 YNNKEL come from the germline V gene (reference sequence). V was pared by 4 bases and J by 14 bases, with 23 bases between. The CDR3 here is CASSPSEALQSLTF. In nucleotides, the CDR3 is TGTGCCAGCAGCCCCTCGGAGGCTTTACAGTCCTTAACCTTC.

J is TRBJ2-2 and V is TRBV7-2; 7 bases agree with TRBD2. The CDR3 sequence is 17 residues long. Germline V gene data show CDR1 as SGHTA and CDR2 as FQGNSA. Unmatched junction bases numbered 7, after V lost 1 base and J lost 2 bases. The CDR3 is CASSLGGAGTNTGELFF. As DNA, the CDR3 is TGTGCCAGCAGCTTAGGTGGAGCGGGGACTAACACCGGGGAGCTGTTTTTT.